The 8 T cell receptor beta chains listed next were all sequenced from one sample in a study of shared clonotypes between healthy human individuals. TCRdb's copy holds only in-frame clones and misses some; the assay was immunoSEQ multiplex PCR. The table records millions of clones, over 85% of them present only once. Material: naive CD4+ T cells sorted from blood. Subset described: CD45RA+ positively selected. These receptors originate from a man between 18 and 35 years old in good health.

V gene TRBV11-2 combines with J gene TRBJ1-1, with D possibly TRBD1 on 6 matching bases. The CDR3 covers 13 residues. In germline, CDR1 is SGHAT, CDR2 FQNNGV. The ends were cut back, 1 base at V and 7 bases at J, with 10 bases in the middle. CDR3 region: CASSLGKQGEAFF. For the CDR3, the DNA is TGTGCCAGCAGCTTAGGTAAACAGGGTGAAGCTTTCTTT.

The CDR3 spells CASSLGTGNTGELFF. In nucleotides, the CDR3 is TGCGCCAGCAGTTTAGGGACAGGGAACACCGGGGAGCTGTTTTTT. The V gene is TRBV10-1, the J gene TRBJ2-2; 8 bases are a match to TRBD1. This CDR3 comprises 15 residues. V was pared by 5 bases and J by 1 base, with 3 bases of the junction left unmatched. Germline values: CDR1 WNHNN, CDR2 SYGVQD (reference sequence).

The chain couples TRBV10-3 to TRBJ2-5; possible D gene TRBD1, 5 bases. Germline V lookup: CDR1 ENHRY, CDR2 SYGVKD. The CDR3 is made up of 12 amino acids. Between the trimmed V and J ends, which lost 6 bases and 5 bases, there was a span of 10 bases. The CDR3, as DNA: TGTGCCATCAGCTCAGGGATGGAGACCCAGTACTTC. This translates into CAISSGMETQYF.

CDR3 sequence reads: CAWSVPGGAYEQYF. CDR3 DNA: TGTGCCTGGAGTGTACCAGGGGGCGCCTACGAGCAGTACTTC. The chain is built from TRBV30 and TRBJ2-7; 8 nucleotides agree with TRBD1. Per the germline V gene, CDR1 is GTSNPN and CDR2 is SVGIG (reference sequence). The junction had 3 bases not matched to a gene; V was cut back by 0 bases and J by 2 bases. The CDR3 covers 14 residues.

The chain combines TRBV5-4 with TRBJ2-5; possibly TRBD2 for D (5 bases). The CDR3 loop spans 14 amino acids. V lost 2 bases, J lost 7 bases, and 15 bases lay in between. The germline gives CDR1 SGHNT, CDR2 YYREEE (reference sequence). The DNA of the CDR3 is TGTGCCAGCAGCTTTGAGGGCTCGGAATGGACCCAGTACTTC. Protein sequence: CASSFEGSEWTQYF.

This sequence joins TRBV6-5 and TRBJ2-1; TRBD1 aligns across 7 bases. The CDR3 contains 14 residues. With 2 bases clipped from V and 10 bases from J, the junction kept 8 bases outside the gene matches. Germline values: CDR1 MNHEY, CDR2 SVGAGI. Here the CDR3 DNA reads TGTGCCAGCAGTTACGGCAAGGGGGCGAGGGAGCAGTTCTTC. Translating gives CASSYGKGAREQFF.

V is TRBV6-5 and J is TRBJ1-3; D gene unclear. Deletions cut 0 bases from V and 4 bases from J, with 13 bases between. The CDR3 length is 16 residues. Germline V gives CDR1 MNHEY, CDR2 SVGAGI. CDR3 region: CASSYSSRIPGNTIYF. CDR3 sequence (DNA): TGTGCCAGCAGTTACTCATCCAGGATCCCAGGAAACACCATATATTTT.

This chain joins TRBV5-1 and TRBJ2-2; D is undetermined. This CDR3 is 15 amino acids long. Trimming cost V 2 bases and J 3 bases, with 11 bases left between them. Germline-derived CDR1 and CDR2 are SGHRS and YFSETQ. CDR3 nucleotide sequence: TGCGCCAGCAGCTTTTCCGCTCTTGACACCGGGGAGCTGTTTTTT. Protein product: CASSFSALDTGELFF.